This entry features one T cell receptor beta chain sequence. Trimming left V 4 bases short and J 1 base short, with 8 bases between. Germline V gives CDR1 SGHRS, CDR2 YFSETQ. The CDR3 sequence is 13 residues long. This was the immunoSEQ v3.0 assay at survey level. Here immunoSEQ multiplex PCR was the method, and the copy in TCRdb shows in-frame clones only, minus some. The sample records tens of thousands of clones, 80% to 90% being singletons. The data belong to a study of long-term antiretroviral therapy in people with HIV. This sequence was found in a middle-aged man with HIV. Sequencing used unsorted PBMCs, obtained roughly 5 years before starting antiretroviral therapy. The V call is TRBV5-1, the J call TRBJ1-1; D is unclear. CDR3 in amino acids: CASSLDKNTEAFF. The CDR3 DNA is TGCGCCAGCAGCCTCGACAAGAACACTGAAGCTTTCTTT. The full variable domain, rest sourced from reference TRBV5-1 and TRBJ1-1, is KAGVTQTPRYLIKTRGQQVTLSCSPISGHRSVSWYQQTPGQGLQFLFEYFSETQRNKGNFPGRFSGRQFSNSRSEMNVSTLELGDSALYLCASSLDKNTEAFFGQGTRLTVV.